This passage covers 14 T cell receptor beta chains from one sample sequenced in a study of Ad26.COV2.S vaccination and SARS-CoV-2 variants. This table comes from immunoSEQ multiplex PCR, and its TCRdb copy is limited to in-frame clones, with some not included. The table includes over 90,000 clones, 80% detected once. The material was peripheral blood, obtained after recovery from COVID-19. Receptors were obtained from a human donor who had recovered from COVID-19.

The V gene is TRBV7-6, the J gene TRBJ1-1; tentative D call: TRBD1 (6 bases). V was cut by 2 bases and J by 0 bases, with 10 bases left in between. Germline V CDR1 and CDR2: SGHVS, FNYEAQ. CDR3 length: 15 residues. CDR3 region: CASSLSQGMNTEAFF. Here the CDR3 DNA reads TGTGCCAGCAGCTTAAGCCAGGGGATGAACACTGAAGCTTTCTTT.

This sequence joins TRBV30 and TRBJ2-7; TRBD1 agrees at 8 bases. CDR1 and CDR2 (germline): GTSNPN, SVGIG (reference sequence). The CDR3 sequence is 15 residues long. J lost 2 bases, V lost 2 bases, and 8 bases had no gene match. The CDR3: CAWSPGQVVPYEQYF. The CDR3 nucleotides are TGTGCCTGGAGTCCGGGACAGGTCGTCCCCTACGAGCAGTACTTC.

The chain carries TRBV20-1 and TRBJ2-1, with D unclear. V was shortened by 3 bases and J by 5 bases, with 5 bases between the two germline ends. The CDR3 spans 11 residues. Germline assignment: CDR1 DFQATT and CDR2 SNEGSKA (reference sequence). Here the CDR3 DNA reads TGCAGTGCTAGTGCAAACAATGAGCAGTTCTTC. Its protein product is CSASANNEQFF.

The V gene is TRBV28, the J gene TRBJ1-3; tentative D call: TRBD1 (6 bases). CDR1 and CDR2 (germline): MDHEN, SYDVKM. V was trimmed by 3 bases and J by 1 base, leaving 16 bases between them. The CDR3 has 17 amino acids. Here the CDR3 DNA reads TGTGCCAGCAGTTTGGGGTTCGGGGGCGGATCTGGAAACACCATATATTTT. It codes for CASSLGFGGGSGNTIYF.

This clone was detected once. The chain is built from TRBV6-2 or TRBV6-3 and TRBJ2-5; unclear D gene. The V gene's germline CDR1 is MNHEY and CDR2 SVGEGT. CDR3 length equals 13 residues. V lost 4 bases to trimming and J lost 2 bases, with 8 bases between them. CDR3 in DNA: TGTGCCAGCAGTTTGGCCACTCAAGAGACCCAGTACTTC. Its protein is CASSLATQETQYF.

A few counts support this clone. The V call is TRBV7-3, the J call TRBJ2-3, with 9 bases aligning to TRBD2. The CDR3 is made up of 15 amino acids. CDR1 and CDR2 from the germline V gene are SGHTA and FQGTGA. V trimming: 6 bases; J trimming: 1 base; junction bases outside the gene matches: 5. The CDR3 nucleotides read TGTGCCAGCAGTTATATAGCGGGAGGCACAGATACGCAGTATTTT. Protein product: CASSYIAGGTDTQYF. Variable domain in full (rest from reference TRBV7-3 and TRBJ2-3): GAGVSQTPSNKVTEKGKYVELRCDPISGHTALYWYRQSLGQGPEFLIYFQGTGAADDSGLPNDRFFAVRPEGSVSTLKIQRTERGDSAVYLCASSYIAGGTDTQYFGPGTRLTVL.

For the CDR3, the DNA is TGTGCCATCAGTGAGCAACCCGGGACGGCTCCCAACACTGAAGCTTTCTTT. Translated, it gives CAISEQPGTAPNTEAFF. This chain links TRBV10-3 with TRBJ1-1, with D perhaps matching TRBD1 (5 bases). From germline, CDR1 is ENHRY and CDR2 SYGVKD. The germline V and J ends were trimmed by 2 bases and 2 bases, with 18 bases remaining between them. The CDR3 is made up of 17 amino acids.

V is TRBV11-2 and J is TRBJ1-2; the D gene is possibly TRBD1 (5 bases). V lost 5 bases, J lost 4 bases, and 11 bases lay in between. The CDR3 sequence is 13 residues long. Germline V gene lookup returns CDR1 SGHAT and CDR2 FQNNGV. CDR3 nucleotide sequence: TGTGCCAGCAGCGCGGGGGGGGGCTATGGCTACACCTTC. Residues: CASSAGGGYGYTF.

CDR3 protein: CASSEKDYNEQFF. CDR3 sequence (DNA): TGCGCCAGCAGTGAGAAGGATTACAATGAGCAGTTCTTC. The chain combines TRBV10-1 with TRBJ2-1; no definite D call. The CDR3 extends over 13 amino acids. V was cut by 2 bases and J by 4 bases, with 6 bases left in between. Looked up from germline, CDR1 is WNHNN and CDR2 is SYGVQD (reference sequence).

This clone was picked up one time. The rearrangement joins TRBV2 to TRBJ1-1; D ambiguous. Germline V CDR1 and CDR2: SNHLY, FYNNEI. The CDR3 has 15 residues. Trimming left V 3 bases short and J 1 base short, with 12 bases between. The CDR3 region has the DNA TGTGCCAGCAGTGACTTTAGGCAGTCGAACACTGAAGCTTTCTTT. This translates into CASSDFRQSNTEAFF.

The rearrangement joins TRBV7-6 to TRBJ2-5, with D unclear. V was trimmed by 3 bases and J by 5 bases, leaving 10 bases between them. Germline CDR1 reads SGHVS; CDR2 reads FNYEAQ. CDR3 size: 13 residues. The CDR3 protein is CASSFQISETQYF. The CDR3 bases are TGTGCCAGCAGCTTCCAGATCTCGGAGACCCAGTACTTC. The complete variable domain, with remaining parts taken from reference TRBV7-6 and TRBJ2-5, reads GAGVSQSPRYKVTKRGQDVALRCDPISGHVSLYWYRQALGQGPEFLTYFNYEAQQDKSGLPNDRFSAERPEGSISTLTIQRTEQRDSAMYRCASSFQISETQYFGPGTRLLVL.

This clone was recorded once. V is TRBV29-1 and J is TRBJ2-5; a weak D match, TRBD1 (6 bases). The germline V gene has CDR1 SQVTM and CDR2 ANQGSEA. The V and J ends lost 5 bases and 4 bases respectively, with 11 bases between them. This CDR3 is 12 amino acids long. This CDR3 is CSVRTARETQYF. The CDR3, as DNA: TGCAGCGTTAGGACAGCCAGAGAGACCCAGTACTTC.

This CDR3 reads CASSSKMGQETQYF. DNA for the CDR3: TGTGCCAGCAGTTCGAAGATGGGGCAAGAGACCCAGTACTTC. The chain is built from TRBV7-2 and TRBJ2-5; no definite D call. V dropped 6 bases and J dropped 2 bases, with 13 bases sitting between them. This CDR3 has 14 amino acids. Germline V gene data show CDR1 as SGHTA and CDR2 as FQGNSA.

The V call is TRBV5-1, the J call TRBJ1-6, with 7 bases matching TRBD1. Trimming took 5 bases from V and 5 from J; bases not matched to a gene: 10. CDR1 is SGHRS, CDR2 YFSETQ, per germline. The CDR3 covers 16 residues. In nucleotides, the CDR3 is TGCGCCAGCAGTATACAGGGGCCCCACAATAATTCACCCCTCCACTTT. Translating gives CASSIQGPHNNSPLHF. Full variable domain (rest looked up from reference TRBV5-1 and TRBJ1-6): KAGVTQTPRYLIKTRGQQVTLSCSPISGHRSVSWYQQTPGQGLQFLFEYFSETQRNKGNFPGRFSGRQFSNSRSEMNVSTLELGDSALYLCASSIQGPHNNSPLHFGNGTRLTVT.